This paragraph covers one T cell receptor beta chain sequence. One base away lies a much larger clone, so this may be a sequencing read error. The sample belongs to a study of blood T cells in healthy people across ages. Germline CDR1 LGHDT, CDR2 YNNKEL (reference sequence). This CDR3 contains 13 residues. It was with a sample-barcoded 5' primer and a J-beta primer mix that a second PCR of roughly 7 to 12 cycles was run. The template-switch adaptor was a 5' adaptor with 12 random nucleotides. It tagged each cDNA molecule. TCRdb re-analysed the 5' RACE reads in MiXCR, keeping a single row per CDR3 protein. Among around 870,000 distinct CDR3 sequences listed, 25% to 35% were seen once.

The TCR originated in a woman of 80 years or more in good health. Sequenced: blood. This chain links TRBV3-1 with TRBJ2-5; D gene ambiguous. The CDR3 DNA reads as TGTACCAGCAGCCAACAACTACAAGAGACCCAGTACTTC. This translates into CTSSQQLQETQYF.